Shown below are 13 T cell receptor beta chains from a single sample sequenced in a study of CD8 T cells in ankylosing spondylitis (TCRdb year 2017). Libraries came from 5' RACE. Sequencing took place on an Illumina HiSeq 2500. The raw public reads went through TCRdb reprocessing: fastp at Q25, MiXCR clone calling, in-frame beta chains kept. CDR3 protein duplicates are merged, each entry listing the most common genes and DNA. Counted in this sample were 150,000 to 200,000 distinct CDR3 sequences; just over 9.5% of them appeared once. The ten largest account for about 14% of the sample. Material: blood, either unsorted or a sorted T cell fraction (not recorded which). All receptors derive from a female donor with ankylosing spondylitis or in good health (not recorded which).

This chain joins TRBV11-2 and TRBJ2-5; TRBD2 aligns across 8 bases. There are 18 residues in the CDR3. The V and J ends lost 5 bases and 0 bases, in that order; junction bases with no gene match: 14. Germline V lookup: CDR1 SGHAT, CDR2 FQNNGV. In DNA, the CDR3 is TGTGCCAGCAGCCCCCCGAAAGGCGGGAGGCTGTACCAAGAGACCCAGTACTTC. It specifies CASSPPKGGRLYQETQYF.

This clonotype showed up many times. The chain combines TRBV4-2 with TRBJ1-1; D is ambiguous. V dropped 4 bases and J dropped 5 bases, with 8 bases sitting between them. Germline V gives CDR1 LGHNA, CDR2 YNFKEQ. CDR3 length: 12 residues. The CDR3 DNA sequence: TGTGCCAGCAGCCCGTCGGCGACTGAAGCTTTCTTT. Protein product: CASSPSATEAFF.

The gene calls are TRBV4-1 and TRBJ2-1; D is perhaps TRBD2 (7 bases). This CDR3 has 15 amino acids. V was trimmed by 3 bases and J by 1 base, leaving 10 bases between them. Germline assignment: CDR1 MGHRA and CDR2 YSYEKL. Here the CDR3 reads CASSQSGTSYNEQFF. The CDR3 DNA sequence: TGCGCCAGCAGCCAGAGCGGGACATCCTACAATGAGCAGTTCTTC.

This clonotype was seen a handful of times. The chain is built from TRBV29-1 and TRBJ2-7, with 7 bases fitting TRBD1. Trimming at V came to 8 bases and at J to 0 bases, leaving 4 bases not matched to a gene. The length of the CDR3 is 12 residues. From germline, CDR1 is SQVTM and CDR2 ANQGSEA. Here the CDR3 DNA reads TGCAGCTTCCGGGACAGCTCCTACGAGCAGTACTTC. Translating it yields CSFRDSSYEQYF.

V usage is TRBV27 and J usage is TRBJ2-1; 9 positions agree with TRBD2. V was clipped by 10 bases and J by 8 bases; unmatched bases: 6. The CDR3 is 12 amino acids. The V gene's germline CDR1 is MNHEY and CDR2 SMNVEV (reference sequence). CDR3 in DNA: TGTGCCACCCAGCGGGAGGTAGATGAGCAGTTCTTC. Protein: CATQREVDEQFF.

V is TRBV9 and J is TRBJ2-1, with 9 bases identical to TRBD2. Germline CDR1 reads SGDLS; CDR2 reads YYNGEE. The V gene end was trimmed by 0 bases and the J gene end by 0 bases; junction bases not matched to a gene: 4. The CDR3 length is 17 residues. Written as DNA, the CDR3 is TGTGCCAGCAGCGTAGGCGGCGGGAGGGGCTCCTACAATGAGCAGTTCTTC. It yields the protein CASSVGGGRGSYNEQFF.

This clonotype was counted between two and nine times. The gene calls are TRBV11-2 and TRBJ2-3, with D unclear. The CDR3 loop spans 15 amino acids. The V gene lost 1 base and the J gene lost 5 bases, with 13 bases spanning the gap. Germline V gene sequence: CDR1 SGHAT, CDR2 FQNNGV. The CDR3 nucleotides read TGTGCCAGCAGCTTAGGTCTCAGTCGTGAAGATACGCAGTATTTT. This sequence encodes CASSLGLSREDTQYF. The entire variable domain, with the rest obtained from reference TRBV11-2 and TRBJ2-3, is as follows: EAGVAQSPRYKIIEKRQSVAFWCNPISGHATLYWYQQILGQGPKLLIQFQNNGVVDDSQLPKDRFSAERLKGVDSTLKIQPAKLEDSAVYLCASSLGLSREDTQYFGPGTRLTVL.

There are a few counts of this clonotype. V is TRBV20-1 and J is TRBJ2-1, with 7 bases matching TRBD2. CDR1 and CDR2 (germline): DFQATT, SNEGSKA (reference sequence). J gave up 4 bases and V 6 bases, and 18 bases lay outside the gene matches. The CDR3 covers 17 residues. The CDR3 bases are TGCAGTGCCCCTACTGGGACTACGATCCGTCCATACAATGAGCAGTTCTTC. It codes for CSAPTGTTIRPYNEQFF.

The V gene is TRBV9, the J gene TRBJ1-6, with D unresolved. V dropped 4 bases and J dropped 10 bases, with 15 bases sitting between them. This CDR3 has 14 residues. CDR1 SGDLS and CDR2 YYNGEE come from the germline V gene. In DNA, the CDR3 is TGTGCCAGCAGCTCCTCTGAGGGCAGGTCACCCCTCCACTTT. Amino acid sequence: CASSSSEGRSPLHF.

This clonotype was counted between two and nine times. The chain employs TRBV20-1 and TRBJ2-7, with D possibly TRBD1 on 6 matching bases. CDR3 length: 15 residues. Germline CDR1 reads DFQATT; CDR2 reads SNEGSKA (reference sequence). The germline V and J ends were trimmed by 0 bases and 2 bases, with 14 bases remaining between them. CDR3 nucleotides: TGCAGTGCTAGAGATCTACAGGGCAAGCCCTACGAGCAGTACTTC. Protein sequence: CSARDLQGKPYEQYF.

The gene calls are TRBV3-1 and TRBJ2-7, with 7 bases identical to TRBD2. The length of the CDR3 is 15 residues. Per germline, CDR1 LGHDT and CDR2 YNNKEL (reference sequence). V lost 0 bases to trimming and J lost 2 bases; unmatched junction nucleotides: 4. CDR3 region: CASSQDASGAYEQYF. The DNA for the CDR3 is TGTGCCAGCAGCCAAGATGCCAGCGGGGCCTACGAGCAGTACTTC.

The V gene is TRBV20-1, the J gene TRBJ1-5; D remains unclear. V lost 6 bases, J lost 1 base, and 13 bases lay in between. This CDR3 contains 14 residues. The germline CDR1 and CDR2 sequences are DFQATT and SNEGSKA (reference sequence). CDR3 sequence: CSADSPVSNQPQHF. In DNA, the CDR3 is TGCAGTGCCGATTCACCCGTAAGCAATCAGCCCCAGCATTTT.

This clonotype was found a few times. The chain has TRBV12-3 or TRBV12-4 and TRBJ2-2; D gene ambiguous. Trimming took off 11 bases at V and 6 bases at J, with 10 bases between the two ends. This CDR3 has 11 residues. This chain's CDR3 is CASGLAGELFF. In DNA, the CDR3 is TGTGCCTCCGGCCTAGCCGGGGAGCTGTTTTTT.